This paragraph reports one T cell receptor beta chain. Its antigen remains unknown. Clones were sequenced by immunoSEQ multiplex PCR, and TCRdb holds only the in-frame ones, with some missing. This table holds about 32,000 clones, 70% to 75% found once. The data belong to a study of radiotherapy plus CTLA-4 blockade in lung cancer. Background on the study: Among all patients, around 19% showed objective responses, while 30% to 35% had disease control.

The CDR3 sequence is 13 residues long. V trimming: 0 bases; J trimming: 6 bases; junction bases outside the gene matches: 1. Per germline, CDR1 SGHDN and CDR2 FVKESK. Findings of the study overall: Among reported predictors of response, early blood T cell clone dynamics with interferon-beta performed best. Expansion in blood of tumor-derived TCR clones was seen after radiotherapy plus ipilimumab.

This sequence joins TRBV14 and TRBJ2-7, with 8 positions matching TRBD2. The TCR was taken from a human donor with non-small cell lung cancer that progressed on radiotherapy plus ipilimumab. The sequences come from peripheral blood, collected from a patient treated with radiotherapy plus ipilimumab. CDR3 sequence (DNA): TGTGCCAGCAGCCAAGATGCGGGGGGCGAGCAGTACTTC. As protein: CASSQDAGGEQYF. Together with reference TRBV14 and TRBJ2-7, the CDR3 gives the full variable domain: EAGVTQFPSHSVIEKGQTVTLRCDPISGHDNLYWYRRVMGKEIKFLLHFVKESKQDESGMPNNRFLAERTGGTYSTLKVQPAELEDSGVYFCASSQDAGGEQYFGPGTRLTVT.